What follows are 10 T cell receptor beta chains derived from one specimen sequenced in a study of T cell responses to AZD1222 COVID-19 vaccine. Some clones are missing from TCRdb's copy, which holds only in-frame ones; the method was immunoSEQ multiplex PCR. The top ten hold around 5.1% of the sample, which has around 140,000 clones, roughly 92% seen once. The input for sequencing was peripheral blood, taken on day 0 of AZD1222 vaccination. All receptors come from an adult in good health.

V usage is TRBV6-1 and J usage is TRBJ1-1; D may be TRBD1 (5 bases). The V and J ends lost 0 bases and 5 bases respectively, with 7 bases between them. Germline V lookup: CDR1 MNHNS, CDR2 SASEGT. The CDR3 runs 13 residues. The CDR3 spells CASSEAQGTEAFF. The DNA for the CDR3 is TGTGCCAGCAGTGAAGCCCAGGGTACTGAAGCTTTCTTT.

The chain is built from TRBV10-3 and TRBJ2-3, with D unclear. This CDR3 contains 13 residues. Germline loops: CDR1 ENHRY, CDR2 SYGVKD. V gave up 4 bases and J gave up 0 bases, with 5 bases separating them. The CDR3 loop is CAISVDSTDTQYF. The CDR3 DNA is TGTGCCATCAGTGTTGACAGCACAGATACGCAGTATTTT.

The gene calls are TRBV5-5 and TRBJ1-1; unclear D gene. Germline assignment: CDR1 SGHKS and CDR2 YYEKEE (reference sequence). The CDR3 length is 16 residues. V lost 0 bases and J 1 base, leaving 13 bases between the germline ends. The CDR3 region is CASSLAEGARNTEAFF. The CDR3 region has the DNA TGTGCCAGCAGCTTGGCCGAGGGAGCACGGAACACTGAAGCTTTCTTT. The whole variable domain, remainder taken from reference TRBV5-5 and TRBJ1-1, is DAGVTQSPTHLIKTRGQQVTLRCSPISGHKSVSWYQQVLGQGPQFIFQYYEKEERGRGNFPDRFSARQFPNYSSELNVNALLLGDSALYLCASSLAEGARNTEAFFGQGTRLTVV.

The chain is built from TRBV19 and TRBJ1-1, with D hard to call. Per germline, CDR1 LNHDA and CDR2 SQIVND (reference sequence). CDR3 size: 12 residues. Trimming pared 7 bases from V and 6 bases from J, leaving 12 bases between. The CDR3 sequence is CASTPGVAEAFF. The CDR3 bases are TGTGCCAGTACTCCCGGGGTCGCTGAAGCTTTCTTT.

The genes are TRBV27 and TRBJ2-1; 9 bases agree with TRBD2. J gave up 6 bases and V 7 bases, and 13 bases lay outside the gene matches. CDR3 size: 16 residues. CDR1 and CDR2 from the germline V gene are MNHEY and SMNVEV (reference sequence). The DNA for the CDR3 is TGTGCCAGCAACATTTGGGGCGGGAGGGCCCCCAATGAGCAGTTCTTC. It is translated as CASNIWGGRAPNEQFF.

The chain is built from TRBV7-2 and TRBJ1-6, with D unresolved. The V gene lost 6 bases and the J gene lost 2 bases, with 8 bases spanning the gap. Germline-derived CDR1 and CDR2 are SGHTA and FQGNSA. The CDR3 spans 14 residues. CDR3 protein: CASSILTYNSPLHF. The CDR3 region has the DNA TGTGCCAGCAGTATATTAACCTATAATTCACCCCTCCACTTT.

The genes are TRBV18 and TRBJ1-1; D is possibly TRBD1 (6 bases). This CDR3 is 14 amino acids long. The V gene lost 0 bases and the J gene lost 7 bases, with 12 bases spanning the gap. Per germline, CDR1 KGHSH and CDR2 LQKENI. This CDR3 is CASSPPGARFEAFF. For the CDR3, the DNA is TGTGCCAGCTCACCACCGGGGGCCCGTTTTGAAGCTTTCTTT. The entire variable domain, with the rest obtained from reference TRBV18 and TRBJ1-1, is as follows: NAGVMQNPRHLVRRRGQEARLRCSPMKGHSHVYWYRQLPEEGLKFMVYLQKENIIDESGMPKERFSAEFPKEGPSILRIQQVVRGDSAAYFCASSPPGARFEAFFGQGTRLTVV.

The chain employs TRBV2 and TRBJ1-4; D remains unclear. The CDR3 sequence is 12 residues long. Trimming pared 1 base from V and 8 bases from J, leaving 5 bases between. From germline, CDR1 is SNHLY and CDR2 FYNNEI. CDR3 residues: CASSEGTEKLFF. CDR3 in DNA: TGTGCCAGCAGTGAAGGTACAGAAAAACTGTTTTTT.

In DNA form, the CDR3 reads TGTGCCAGCAGCTTAGAGGATTTTACTATAACAGATACGCAGTATTTT. It encodes CASSLEDFTITDTQYF. The chain couples TRBV7-9 to TRBJ2-3; unclear D gene. V was pared by 1 base and J by 3 bases, with 14 bases between. Looked up from germline, CDR1 is SEHNR and CDR2 is FQNEAQ (reference sequence). The CDR3 covers 16 residues.

The chain is built from TRBV27 and TRBJ2-7; 9 bases map to TRBD2. Germline loops: CDR1 MNHEY, CDR2 SMNVEV (reference sequence). V was clipped by 4 bases and J by 2 bases; unmatched bases: 9. This CDR3 spans 16 amino acids. As DNA, the CDR3 is TGTGCCAGCAGTTCCTTCGGGGTAGCGGGGGCCTACGAGCAGTACTTC. Translated: CASSSFGVAGAYEQYF.